This T cell receptor beta chain was sequenced during a study of T cell changes during pregnancy in multiple sclerosis. The CDR3 totals 15 residues. Germline CDR1 is MNHEY and CDR2 is SMNVEV (reference sequence). Deletions cut 2 bases from V and 1 base from J, with 9 bases between. This clone has just one count. The table came from immunoSEQ multiplex PCR; TCRdb's copy has only in-frame clones and leaves some out. Of 25,000 to 35,000 clones in the sample, nearly 90% are singletons; the top ten hold roughly 6.9%. The J gene is TRBJ1-5, the V gene TRBV27; D is uncertain. This receptor was taken from a female donor with multiple sclerosis, enrolled in a pregnancy study. The input for sequencing was CD8+ T cells from peripheral blood mononuclear cells, taken in the second trimester of pregnancy. The CDR3 loop reads CASSLVSGSNQPQHF. CDR3 bases: TGTGCCAGCAGTTTAGTGTCAGGAAGCAATCAGCCCCAGCATTTT.